The 14 T cell receptor beta chains presented below share a single source sample, sequenced in a study of blood T cells in healthy people across ages. Sample-barcoded 5' priming and a J-beta primer mix drove a second PCR of 7 to 11 cycles. One entry per CDR3 protein results from TCRdb running MiXCR on the 5' RACE reads. The table shows roughly 1,500,000 distinct CDR3 sequences, with around two fifths occurring only once. Source material: blood. These receptors came from a woman aged 18-35 years in good health.

The rearrangement joins TRBV20-1 to TRBJ2-7; D perhaps matches TRBD2 (5 bases). V lost 4 bases and J lost 3, with 13 bases in between. Germline V gives CDR1 DFQATT, CDR2 SNEGSKA (reference sequence). This CDR3 has 13 residues. CDR3 region: CSATTPEGYEQYF. In DNA, the CDR3 is TGCAGTGCTACCACGCCTGAGGGCTACGAGCAGTACTTC.

Worth noting for this clonotype: At one of its ends the junction is not consistent with the germline gene, which may arise from a read error. The chain links TRBV7-7 to TRBJ2-2, with D possibly matching TRBD2 (5 bases). This CDR3 has 15 amino acids. The germline gives CDR1 SSHAT, CDR2 FNYEAQ (reference sequence). CDR3 sequence (DNA): TGTGCTAGCAGCTTAACGGACTCCAACACCGGGGAGCTGTTTTTT. Amino acids: CASSLTDSNTGELFF.

Many counts were recorded for this clonotype. The chain employs TRBV5-1 and TRBJ1-2; tentatively, D is TRBD1 (6 bases). Germline CDR1 SGHRS, CDR2 YFSETQ. The CDR3 consists of 13 residues. The V gene lost 4 bases and the J gene lost 6 bases, with 13 bases spanning the gap. CDR3 coding DNA: TGCGCCAGCAGCCCCACAGGGACCGATGGCTACACCTTC. Its translation is CASSPTGTDGYTF. The full variable domain, its missing parts supplied by reference TRBV5-1 and TRBJ1-2, is KAGVTQTPRYLIKTRGQQVTLSCSPISGHRSVSWYQQTPGQGLQFLFEYFSETQRNKGNFPGRFSGRQFSNSRSEMNVSTLELGDSALYLCASSPTGTDGYTFGSGTRLTVV.

This clonotype was seen more than once but under ten times. The V and J genes are TRBV9 and TRBJ2-2; the D gene is possibly TRBD2 (5 bases). Trimming left V 3 bases short and J 3 bases short, with 15 bases between. CDR3 length: 16 amino acids. Germline CDR1 reads SGDLS; CDR2 reads YYNGEE. Here the CDR3 DNA reads TGTGCCAGCAGCGCCCGACTATCCGGGGACACCGGGGAGCTGTTTTTT. Translation gives CASSARLSGDTGELFF.

The chain is built from TRBV6-5 and TRBJ1-4; the D is unclear. V dropped 8 bases and J dropped 0 bases, with 10 bases sitting between them. The CDR3 is 14 amino acids. From germline, CDR1 is MNHEY and CDR2 SVGAGI. As DNA, the CDR3 is TGTGCCAGCGGGCAGCCGGCAACTAATGAAAAACTGTTTTTT. Amino acids: CASGQPATNEKLFF.

The J gene is TRBJ2-1, the V gene TRBV12-5, with D possibly being TRBD2 (7 bases). V was shortened by 3 bases and J by 7 bases, with 13 bases between the two germline ends. Germline V gives CDR1 LGHNT, CDR2 FRNRAP. The CDR3 has 14 amino acids. CDR3 bases: TGTGCTAGTGGTTTTGTGGGGGGGCGGAATGAGCAGTTCTTC. Protein product: CASGFVGGRNEQFF.

The chain is built from TRBV6-5 and TRBJ2-1; 8 nucleotides line up with TRBD2. Near its end, the DNA agrees better with TRBJ2-7, so the J call may be wrong. This CDR3 has 19 residues. Looked up from germline, CDR1 is MNHEY and CDR2 is SVGAGI. The CDR3 DNA reads as TGTGCCAGCAGTTACTCCGCGACTAGCGTGTCACGGGGGTACAATGAGCAGTACTTC. Translated, it gives CASSYSATSVSRGYNEQYF.

CDR3: CASSGRLSYEQYF. CDR3 sequence (DNA): TGTGCCAGCAGTGGAAGGCTCTCCTACGAGCAGTACTTC. The chain is built from TRBV12-3 or TRBV12-4 and TRBJ2-7; D not resolved. V was shortened by 5 bases and J by 0 bases, with 8 bases between the two germline ends. This CDR3 is 13 amino acids long.

This rearrangement joins TRBV5-8 to TRBJ2-5; the match to TRBD2 covers 14 bases. The length of the CDR3 is 19 residues. V was clipped by 6 bases and J by 4 bases; unmatched bases: 17. The V gene's germline CDR1 is SGHTS and CDR2 YDEGEE. The CDR3 DNA sequence: TGTGCCAGCATCCTTCGGCCCGGGACTAGCGGGAGTTTAGGAGAGACCCAGTACTTC. This encodes CASILRPGTSGSLGETQYF.

The chain has TRBV4-1 and TRBJ2-4, with 12 nucleotides matching TRBD2. Germline V gives CDR1 MGHRA, CDR2 YSYEKL. The CDR3 has 18 residues. J lost 8 bases, V lost 1 base, and 12 bases had no gene match. This CDR3 reads CASSQAQSSGGAEDIQYF. The CDR3 region has the DNA TGCGCCAGCAGCCAAGCCCAATCTAGCGGGGGGGCAGAAGACATTCAGTACTTC.

This clonotype has a handful of counts. The V and J genes are TRBV3-1 and TRBJ1-1, with D unresolved. The CDR3 is 15 residues long. Per the germline V gene, CDR1 is LGHDT and CDR2 is YNNKEL (reference sequence). V was pared by 1 base and J by 4 bases, with 13 bases between. The CDR3 region is CASSQGIRIATEAFF. The CDR3 nucleotides are TGTGCCAGCAGCCAAGGTATACGTATTGCCACTGAAGCTTTCTTT.

The rearrangement uses TRBV9 and TRBJ2-1; the D call may be TRBD1 or TRBD2 (5 bases each). Germline loops: CDR1 SGDLS, CDR2 YYNGEE. Deletions cut 3 bases from V and 6 bases from J, with 16 bases between. The CDR3 sequence is 15 residues long. For the CDR3, the DNA is TGTGCCAGCAGCGGAGCCGGGACCCCGTCCAATGAGCAGTTCTTC. The encoded protein is CASSGAGTPSNEQFF. Full variable domain (rest looked up from reference TRBV9 and TRBJ2-1): DSGVTQTPKHLITATGQRVTLRCSPRSGDLSVYWYQQSLDQGLQFLIQYYNGEERAKGNILERFSAQQFPDLHSELNLSSLELGDSALYFCASSGAGTPSNEQFFGPGTRLTVL.

This clonotype was detected a few times. The rearrangement joins TRBV6-1 to TRBJ2-3; 11 bases fit TRBD1. V lost 6 bases and J lost 6; bases outside the gene matches: 17. CDR1 and CDR2 (germline): MNHNS, SASEGT. This CDR3 contains 18 residues. The CDR3 loop is CASSLRDRGKRWSDTQYF. In nucleotides, the CDR3 is TGTGCCAGCAGCCTCCGGGACAGGGGGAAACGGTGGTCCGATACGCAGTATTTT.

This CDR3 reads CASSTGLAPTDTQYF. CDR3 sequence (DNA): TGCGCCAGCAGCACAGGACTAGCTCCCACAGATACGCAGTATTTT. The rearrangement joins TRBV5-1 to TRBJ2-3; 8 nucleotides match TRBD2. CDR1 is SGHRS and CDR2 is YFSETQ in the germline V gene. CDR3 length: 15 residues. Unmatched junction bases numbered 6, after V lost 4 bases and J lost 2 bases. The full variable domain, rest sourced from reference TRBV5-1 and TRBJ2-3, is KAGVTQTPRYLIKTRGQQVTLSCSPISGHRSVSWYQQTPGQGLQFLFEYFSETQRNKGNFPGRFSGRQFSNSRSEMNVSTLELGDSALYLCASSTGLAPTDTQYFGPGTRLTVL.